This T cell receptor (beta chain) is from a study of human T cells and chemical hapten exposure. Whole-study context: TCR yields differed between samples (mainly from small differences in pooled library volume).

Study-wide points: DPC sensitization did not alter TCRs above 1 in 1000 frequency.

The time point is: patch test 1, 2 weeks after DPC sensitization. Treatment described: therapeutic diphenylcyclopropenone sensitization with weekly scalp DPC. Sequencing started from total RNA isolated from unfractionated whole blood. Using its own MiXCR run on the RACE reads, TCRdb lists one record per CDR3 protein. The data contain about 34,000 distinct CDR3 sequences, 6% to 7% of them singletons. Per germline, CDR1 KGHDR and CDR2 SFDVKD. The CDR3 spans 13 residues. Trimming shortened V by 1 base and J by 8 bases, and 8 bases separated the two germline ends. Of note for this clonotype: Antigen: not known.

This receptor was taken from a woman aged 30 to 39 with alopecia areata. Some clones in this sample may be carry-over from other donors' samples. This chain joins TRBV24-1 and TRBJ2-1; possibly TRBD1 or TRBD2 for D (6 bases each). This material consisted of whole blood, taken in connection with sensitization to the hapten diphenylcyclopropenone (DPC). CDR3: CATSDFRGHEQFF. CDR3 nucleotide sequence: TGTGCCACCAGTGATTTTCGGGGGCATGAGCAGTTCTTC.